The 32 T cell receptor beta chains below come from one sample, sequenced in a study of blood T cell repertoires in COVID-19. Clones were read by immunoSEQ multiplex PCR, and TCRdb kept only the in-frame ones, dropping some. Of roughly 280,000 clones in the sample, 88% were seen once. The sequenced sample was peripheral blood. All receptors derive from a woman aged 25 to 39 with COVID-19, enrolled during active disease.

This chain joins TRBV28 and TRBJ1-1, with D perhaps TRBD1 (5 bases). Deletions cut 6 bases from V and 3 bases from J, with 11 bases between. The CDR3 length is 13 residues. Germline assignment: CDR1 MDHEN and CDR2 SYDVKM. The CDR3 spells CASRPDRYTEAFF. CDR3 sequence (DNA): TGTGCCAGCAGACCCGACAGATACACTGAAGCTTTCTTT.

The V call is TRBV5-5, the J call TRBJ2-5; 11 nucleotides align to TRBD2. The trim removed 4 bases at V and 3 bases at J, leaving 8 bases unmatched. Germline V gene data show CDR1 as SGHKS and CDR2 as YYEKEE (reference sequence). The CDR3 sequence is 16 residues long. The CDR3 loop reads CASSALLAGVKETQYF. The CDR3 DNA reads as TGTGCCAGCAGCGCTTTACTAGCGGGAGTTAAAGAGACCCAGTACTTC.

V gene TRBV5-1 combines with J gene TRBJ2-1; TRBD2 matches 12 bases. Germline values: CDR1 SGHRS, CDR2 YFSETQ. The CDR3 is made up of 16 amino acids. Trimming took 1 base from V and 6 from J; bases not matched to a gene: 5. For the CDR3, the DNA is TGCGCCAGCAGCTTGTCCGGGACTAGCGGGCCCAATGAGCAGTTCTTC. Translation: CASSLSGTSGPNEQFF. The whole variable domain, filled in from reference TRBV5-1 and TRBJ2-1, reads KAGVTQTPRYLIKTRGQQVTLSCSPISGHRSVSWYQQTPGQGLQFLFEYFSETQRNKGNFPGRFSGRQFSNSRSEMNVSTLELGDSALYLCASSLSGTSGPNEQFFGPGTRLTVL.

The V and J genes are TRBV2 and TRBJ2-3; a possible D gene is TRBD2 (6 bases). The germline V gene encodes CDR1 SNHLY and CDR2 FYNNEI. This CDR3 is 10 amino acids long. Trimming removed 4 bases from V and 10 bases from J, with 6 bases in between. The CDR3 DNA is TGTGCCAGCAGTGGGGAGGCGCAGTATTTT. Amino acid sequence: CASSGEAQYF.

The genes are TRBV29-1 and TRBJ1-1, with D possibly being TRBD1 (5 bases). Germline CDR1 SQVTM, CDR2 ANQGSEA. The CDR3 has 12 amino acids. Trimming shortened V by 6 bases and J by 1 base, and 9 bases separated the two germline ends. Here the CDR3 reads CSVGAGNTEAFF. The CDR3 coding sequence is TGCAGCGTAGGGGCAGGGAACACTGAAGCTTTCTTT. The variable domain in full, with the rest retrieved from reference TRBV29-1 and TRBJ1-1, is SAVISQKPSRDICQRGTSLTIQCQVDSQVTMMFWYRQQPGQSLTLIATANQGSEATYESGFVIDKFPISRPNLTFSTLTVSNMSPEDSSIYLCSVGAGNTEAFFGQGTRLTVV.

This rearrangement joins TRBV4-2 to TRBJ1-3, with 12 bases lining up with TRBD1. The junction had 11 bases not matched to a gene; V was cut back by 0 bases and J by 2 bases. This CDR3 region has 20 residues. From germline, CDR1 is LGHNA and CDR2 YNFKEQ. The chain's CDR3 is CASSQDDDPGQGAAGNTIYF. In nucleotides, the CDR3 is TGTGCCAGCAGCCAAGATGACGATCCGGGACAGGGGGCCGCTGGAAACACCATATATTTT.

The gene calls are TRBV4-2 and TRBJ2-1; 7 nucleotides line up with TRBD2. This CDR3 contains 17 residues. V dropped 0 bases and J dropped 7; count of bases not matched to a gene: 12. Per the germline V gene, CDR1 is LGHNA and CDR2 is YNFKEQ. For the CDR3, the DNA is TGTGCCAGCAGCCAAGAAGTCCTAGCGGTAGGCATGAATGAGCAGTTCTTC. Protein: CASSQEVLAVGMNEQFF.

This chain links TRBV6-2 or TRBV6-3 with TRBJ2-7, with TRBD1 matching 11 bases. The J segment lost 3 bases and the V segment lost 6 bases, leaving 13 bases of the junction unmatched. This CDR3 spans 17 amino acids. CDR1 and CDR2 (germline): MNHEY, SVGEGT. The CDR3 sequence is CASSHPPWGQGDYEQYF. CDR3 DNA: TGTGCCAGCAGCCACCCCCCTTGGGGACAGGGGGACTACGAGCAGTACTTC.

This clone was recorded once. This chain links TRBV10-3 with TRBJ2-7; 10 nucleotides align to TRBD2. V trimming: 4 bases; J trimming: 7 bases; junction bases outside the gene matches: 10. This CDR3 contains 15 residues. Germline V gene sequence: CDR1 ENHRY, CDR2 SYGVKD. CDR3 loop: CAISAPLAGGGEQYF. In DNA, the CDR3 is TGTGCCATCAGTGCGCCTTTAGCGGGAGGTGGTGAGCAGTACTTC.

This clone was seen only a few times. The chain links TRBV6-1 to TRBJ1-4; D possibly corresponds to TRBD1 (6 bases). The ends were cut back, 3 bases at V and 6 bases at J, with 11 bases in the middle. This CDR3 is built from 14 residues. CDR1 and CDR2 (germline): MNHNS, SASEGT. CDR3 region: CASSENQGHEKLFF. The CDR3 nucleotides are TGTGCCAGCAGTGAGAACCAGGGGCATGAAAAACTGTTTTTT.

The chain combines TRBV6-2 or TRBV6-3 with TRBJ2-7; the D is unclear. From germline, CDR1 is MNHEY and CDR2 SVGEGT. The CDR3 runs 11 residues. V lost 2 bases and J lost 7, with 6 bases in between. The CDR3 is CASSYSTEQYF. The CDR3 DNA reads TGTGCCAGCAGTTACAGTACAGAGCAGTACTTC.

For the CDR3, the DNA is TGTGCCACCAGCCGCTCGGAGGGATACGAGCAGTACTTC. Its protein is CATSRSEGYEQYF. The chain is built from TRBV15 and TRBJ2-7; D perhaps matches TRBD2 (6 bases). Germline CDR1 LNHNV, CDR2 YYDKDF (reference sequence). Trimming removed 5 bases from V and 4 bases from J, with 12 bases in between. The CDR3 is 13 amino acids.

The chain uses TRBV4-1 and TRBJ1-5; 9 bases align to TRBD1. The CDR3 is 16 residues long. Losses at the gene ends were 2 bases for V and 2 bases for J; bases not matched to a gene: 4. Germline V gene lookup returns CDR1 MGHRA and CDR2 YSYEKL. The CDR3 coding sequence is TGCGCCAGCAGCCAATGGACAGGGGTGGGCAATCAGCCCCAGCATTTT. Protein: CASSQWTGVGNQPQHF.

The chain links TRBV5-4 to TRBJ2-2; the match to TRBD1 covers 9 bases. This CDR3 spans 20 amino acids. V lost 0 bases, J lost 1 base, and 13 bases stayed unmatched. CDR1 and CDR2 (germline): SGHNT, YYREEE (reference sequence). The CDR3 sequence: CASSLASGTGLRLNTGELFF. In nucleotides, the CDR3 is TGTGCCAGCAGCTTGGCGTCGGGGACAGGGTTACGCTTGAACACCGGGGAGCTGTTTTTT.

The rearrangement links TRBV7-3 to TRBJ2-3; TRBD1 aligns across 10 bases. The CDR3 has 15 amino acids. V was pared by 6 bases and J by 3 bases, with 6 bases of the junction left unmatched. The V gene's germline CDR1 is SGHTA and CDR2 FQGTGA. CDR3 coding DNA: TGTGCCAGCAGTTCCGGGACAGGGGTGACAGATACGCAGTATTTT. It encodes CASSSGTGVTDTQYF.

The chain is built from TRBV15 and TRBJ2-7, with D hard to call. CDR1 and CDR2 (germline): LNHNV, YYDKDF (reference sequence). This CDR3 comprises 12 residues. V lost 0 bases, J lost 4 bases, and 4 bases lay in between. DNA of the CDR3: TGTGCCACCAGCAGAGATCGGTACGAGCAGTACTTC. Translating it yields CATSRDRYEQYF.

The chain is built from TRBV28 and TRBJ1-1; 8 bases align to TRBD1. The V segment lost 3 bases and the J segment 1 base; nucleotides outside the gene matches: 7. This CDR3 spans 16 amino acids. CDR1 is MDHEN, CDR2 SYDVKM, per germline. For the CDR3, the DNA is TGTGCCAGCAGTTTGGGACGACAGGGGTGGAACACTGAAGCTTTCTTT. It yields the protein CASSLGRQGWNTEAFF.

This chain connects TRBV5-4 to TRBJ2-3; 14 nucleotides match TRBD2. Germline V gene sequence: CDR1 SGHNT, CDR2 YYREEE (reference sequence). Germline trimming cut 4 bases from V and 2 bases from J; bases unmatched to any gene: 3. This CDR3 has 16 residues. The CDR3 loop is CASSATSGRATDTQYF. DNA for the CDR3: TGTGCCAGCAGCGCGACTAGCGGGAGGGCCACAGATACGCAGTATTTT. Combining the CDR3 with reference TRBV5-4 and TRBJ2-3 gives the whole variable domain ETGVTQSPTHLIKTRGQQVTLRCSSQSGHNTVSWYQQALGQGPQFIFQYYREEENGRGNFPPRFSGLQFPNYSSELNVNALELDDSALYLCASSATSGRATDTQYFGPGTRLTVL.

The V gene is TRBV7-2, the J gene TRBJ2-3, with D perhaps matching TRBD2 (6 bases). Trimming took off 5 bases at V and 2 bases at J, with 8 bases between the two ends. This CDR3 region has 13 residues. In germline, CDR1 is SGHTA, CDR2 FQGNSA. The CDR3 sequence is CASSREFTDTQYF. CDR3 DNA sequence: TGTGCCAGCAGCCGGGAGTTCACAGATACGCAGTATTTT. Together with reference TRBV7-2 and TRBJ2-3, the CDR3 gives the full variable domain: GAGVSQSPSNKVTEKGKDVELRCDPISGHTALYWYRQSLGQGLEFLIYFQGNSAPDKSGLPSDRFSAERTGGSVSTLTIQRTQQEDSAVYLCASSREFTDTQYFGPGTRLTVL.

The rearrangement uses TRBV6-5 and TRBJ2-7, with a possible D match to TRBD2 (6 bases). There are 15 residues in the CDR3. CDR1 is MNHEY and CDR2 is SVGAGI in the germline V gene. Trimming stripped 1 base from V and 0 bases from J, with 10 bases between. CDR3 amino acids: CASSYLAGSSYEQYF. In DNA form, the CDR3 reads TGTGCCAGCAGTTACTTGGCGGGGAGCTCCTACGAGCAGTACTTC.

This clone was found a few times. DNA of the CDR3: TGTGCCAGCAGCGCGACAGGGTCCGGCTACACCTTC. This sequence encodes CASSATGSGYTF. This chain connects TRBV9 to TRBJ1-2, with TRBD1 matching over 7 bases. Germline trimming cut 3 bases from V and 8 bases from J; bases unmatched to any gene: 4. Germline V gives CDR1 SGDLS, CDR2 YYNGEE. The CDR3 loop spans 12 amino acids.

The rearrangement links TRBV24-1 to TRBJ2-7, with D unclear. This CDR3 is built from 11 residues. Between the trimmed V and J ends, which lost 4 bases and 6 bases, there was a span of 6 bases. CDR1 and CDR2 from the germline V gene are KGHDR and SFDVKD. The CDR3, as DNA: TGTGCCACCAGTGACTCCGTCGAGCAGTACTTC. Encoded protein: CATSDSVEQYF.

V is TRBV11-2 and J is TRBJ2-7; 7 bases are shared with TRBD2. The V segment lost 1 base and the J segment 6 bases; nucleotides outside the gene matches: 6. Germline V gene data show CDR1 as SGHAT and CDR2 as FQNNGV. The CDR3 spans 14 residues. The CDR3 DNA follows: TGTGCCAGCAGCTTAGTGAGGGACTACCTCGAGCAGTACTTC. Translated: CASSLVRDYLEQYF.

The V call is TRBV7-9, the J call TRBJ2-7; possibly TRBD2 for D (5 bases). This CDR3 is 16 amino acids long. CDR1 is SEHNR and CDR2 is FQNEAQ in the germline V gene (reference sequence). V was pared by 0 bases and J by 2 bases, with 14 bases between. The CDR3 here is CASSLALGSRTYEQYF. Here the CDR3 DNA reads TGTGCCAGCAGCTTAGCTCTAGGGAGCCGTACCTACGAGCAGTACTTC.

The genes are TRBV10-1 and TRBJ2-3; 9 bases match TRBD2. The CDR3 length is 16 residues. Germline CDR1 is WNHNN and CDR2 is SYGVQD (reference sequence). V was clipped by 2 bases and J by 4 bases; unmatched bases: 7. CDR3 residues: CASSEGIAGVADTQYF. In nucleotides, the CDR3 is TGCGCCAGCAGTGAGGGAATAGCGGGAGTGGCAGATACGCAGTATTTT.

The CDR3 region has the DNA TGTGCCAGCAGCCAGGGCGGGGGCGCTGGCTATGGCTACACCTTC. This gives the protein CASSQGGGAGYGYTF. The chain links TRBV7-2 to TRBJ1-2; a weak D match, TRBD1 (6 bases). The length of the CDR3 is 15 residues. V was pared by 5 bases and J by 4 bases, with 17 bases between. Germline V gene sequence: CDR1 SGHTA, CDR2 FQGNSA.

The chain combines TRBV18 with TRBJ2-1; 11 bases agree with TRBD2. The CDR3 covers 15 residues. After removal of 5 bases from V and 4 bases from J, the junction contained 4 bases not matched to a gene. Germline V lookup: CDR1 KGHSH, CDR2 LQKENI. CDR3 residues: CASSGRLAGYNEQFF. The CDR3 nucleotides are TGTGCCAGCTCAGGTCGACTAGCGGGGTACAATGAGCAGTTCTTC.

The rearrangement uses TRBV21-1 and TRBJ1-3; the table's D gene call, TRBD1, was not cross checked with the DNA. TRBV21-1 counts as a pseudogene. The CDR3 contains 19 residues. The CDR3 nucleotides are TGTGCCAGCAGTAAGGAGGCGGGACAGGGGCTACCGCCTGGAAACACCATATATTTT. As protein: CASSKEAGQGLPPGNTIYF.

This clone occurred once. The genes are TRBV5-1 and TRBJ2-2, with D unclear. V lost 1 base and J lost 1, with 5 bases in between. Germline assignment: CDR1 SGHRS and CDR2 YFSETQ. This CDR3 comprises 14 residues. Here the CDR3 DNA reads TGCGCCAGCAGCTTGCCAGGGAACACCGGGGAGCTGTTTTTT. It specifies CASSLPGNTGELFF.

The V call is TRBV27, the J call TRBJ2-3; maybe TRBD1 (7 bases). Trimming stripped 3 bases from V and 2 bases from J, with 21 bases between. This CDR3 spans 18 amino acids. CDR1 MNHEY and CDR2 SMNVEV come from the germline V gene (reference sequence). CDR3 DNA: TGTGCCAGCAGTTTTAGTGTCTTGCGGGACAGAAACACAGATACGCAGTATTTT. Amino acids: CASSFSVLRDRNTDTQYF.

The chain is built from TRBV4-1 and TRBJ2-7, with D perhaps TRBD1 (6 bases). CDR1 and CDR2 (germline): MGHRA, YSYEKL. V was cut by 4 bases and J by 3 bases, with 16 bases left in between. The CDR3 spans 15 residues. CDR3 bases: TGCGCCAGCAGCCCCCTGACAGGAGGATACTACGAGCAGTACTTC. Translating it yields CASSPLTGGYYEQYF.

This chain joins TRBV4-1 and TRBJ2-7; possible D gene TRBD2, 5 bases. CDR3 size: 15 residues. V lost 0 bases and J 3 bases, leaving 12 bases between the germline ends. Per the germline V gene, CDR1 is MGHRA and CDR2 is YSYEKL. In nucleotides, the CDR3 is TGCGCCAGCAGCCAAGAGGCAGCGGAGTACTACGAGCAGTACTTC. Translating it yields CASSQEAAEYYEQYF.